Each of the 21 T cell receptor beta chains below was sequenced from the same sample in a study of vaccination effects on CD4 cells after COVID-19. The data were produced by immunoSEQ multiplex PCR, yet TCRdb's version contains in-frame clones alone and is incomplete. This table has 40,000 to 55,000 clones, roughly four fifths appearing once. These TCRs' antigens remain unknown. Having been cultured for 10 days, the cells underwent CD4+ T cell isolation. The sample here was CD4+ T cells from PBMCs cultured without peptide, taken before COVID-19 vaccination. The receptors come from a human donor who had a prior SARS-CoV-2 infection.

V is TRBV9 and J is TRBJ1-1; TRBD1 might be the D (6 bases). V was pared by 3 bases and J by 3 bases, with 15 bases between. This CDR3 comprises 15 residues. Looked up from germline, CDR1 is SGDLS and CDR2 is YYNGEE. The CDR3 loop reads CASSAVPGVDTEAFF. CDR3 in DNA: TGTGCCAGCAGCGCAGTCCCAGGGGTCGACACTGAAGCTTTCTTT.

The chain recombines TRBV18 with TRBJ2-5, with D possibly TRBD2 on 5 matching bases. V gave up 3 bases and J gave up 0 bases, with 8 bases separating them. The germline CDR1 and CDR2 sequences are KGHSH and LQKENI. The CDR3 consists of 14 residues. In nucleotides, the CDR3 is TGTGCCAGCTCACCGGCGGGTAACCAAGAGACCCAGTACTTC. As protein: CASSPAGNQETQYF.

This chain connects TRBV11-1 to TRBJ2-5, with D maybe TRBD2 (6 bases). Trimming cost V 1 base and J 3 bases, with 12 bases left between them. Per germline, CDR1 SGHAT and CDR2 FQDESV (reference sequence). This CDR3 contains 15 residues. CDR3 DNA sequence: TGTGCCAGCAGCTTAGGGACTACCCAAAAAGAGACCCAGTACTTC. Translation gives CASSLGTTQKETQYF.

This clone was counted once. The V call is TRBV6-1, the J call TRBJ1-5, with D unresolved. Germline CDR1 is MNHNS and CDR2 is SASEGT. The CDR3 runs 15 residues. With 1 base removed from V and 2 bases from J, the gap between germline ends came to 9 bases. CDR3 coding DNA: TGTGCCAGCAGTGAAGAGGGATCAGGCAATCAGCCCCAGCATTTT. Protein sequence: CASSEEGSGNQPQHF.

This rearrangement joins TRBV7-2 to TRBJ2-2, with 7 bases lining up with TRBD1. The V gene end was trimmed by 2 bases and the J gene end by 3 bases; junction bases not matched to a gene: 3. This CDR3 contains 15 residues. The germline CDR1 and CDR2 sequences are SGHTA and FQGNSA. The CDR3 loop is CASSLNRGDTGELFF. CDR3 nucleotide sequence: TGTGCCAGCAGCTTAAACAGGGGCGACACCGGGGAGCTGTTTTTT.

The V and J genes are TRBV7-9 and TRBJ2-3, with 14 bases fitting TRBD2. The CDR3 sequence is 16 residues long. Germline V gene lookup returns CDR1 SEHNR and CDR2 FQNEAQ (reference sequence). V was pared by 8 bases and J by 0 bases, with 4 bases of the junction left unmatched. The CDR3 reads CASGLAGGWSTDTQYF. As DNA, the CDR3 is TGTGCCAGCGGACTAGCGGGAGGTTGGAGCACAGATACGCAGTATTTT.

The J gene is TRBJ2-7, the V gene TRBV10-3; no clear D gene. CDR1 and CDR2 (germline): ENHRY, SYGVKD. V shed 0 bases and J shed 3 bases, with 9 bases lying between them. This CDR3 is 14 amino acids long. CDR3 region: CAISESTEYYEQYF. The CDR3 coding sequence is TGTGCCATCAGTGAGTCGACGGAATACTACGAGCAGTACTTC.

The chain has TRBV5-6 and TRBJ2-7; tentatively, D is TRBD1 (6 bases). CDR3 size: 17 residues. The germline V gene encodes CDR1 SGHDT and CDR2 YYEEEE. V lost 3 bases, J lost 1 base, and 20 bases lay in between. CDR3 nucleotides: TGTGCCAGCAGCTGGAACCTAGGACAGCAGGGATCCTACGAGCAGTACTTC. Translated: CASSWNLGQQGSYEQYF.

The J gene is TRBJ2-3, the V gene TRBV12-3 or TRBV12-4; TRBD2 is a possible D gene (6 bases). V dropped 6 bases and J dropped 2 bases, with 9 bases sitting between them. The CDR3 is made up of 13 amino acids. The CDR3 spells CASRRGNTDTQYF. DNA of the CDR3: TGTGCCAGCAGACGGGGGAACACAGATACGCAGTATTTT.

This clone was detected only a few times. The V gene is TRBV19, the J gene TRBJ1-5, with 7 bases identical to TRBD1. V dropped 6 bases and J dropped 7; count of bases not matched to a gene: 12. This CDR3 is 15 amino acids long. CDR1 LNHDA and CDR2 SQIVND come from the germline V gene (reference sequence). Written as DNA, the CDR3 is TGTGCCAGTAGCGAATGGGGGCAGGGGGGCCAGCCCCAGCATTTT. This codes for CASSEWGQGGQPQHF.

This chain uses TRBV6-2 or TRBV6-3 with TRBJ2-3; D is perhaps TRBD2 (6 bases). CDR3 length equals 15 residues. Germline V gives CDR1 MNHEY, CDR2 SVGEGT. Trimming shortened V by 3 bases and J by 0 bases, and 10 bases separated the two germline ends. The CDR3 sequence: CASSYTGVSTDTQYF. DNA for the CDR3: TGTGCCAGCAGTTATACGGGAGTTAGCACAGATACGCAGTATTTT.

This chain connects TRBV30 to TRBJ2-7; a possible D gene is TRBD2 (5 bases). CDR1 GTSNPN and CDR2 SVGIG come from the germline V gene (reference sequence). There are 16 residues in the CDR3. Trimming removed 6 bases at V and 7 bases at J, with 28 bases between. Here the CDR3 reads CACKLSRAAQVGEQYF. In DNA, the CDR3 is TGTGCCTGTAAATTGTCTCGAGCGGCCCAGGTAGGAGAGCAGTACTTC.

This clone has a handful of counts. The chain couples TRBV18 to TRBJ2-7; D possibly corresponds to TRBD1 (5 bases). The CDR3 spans 14 residues. Trimming removed 3 bases at V and 1 base at J, with 10 bases between. CDR1 and CDR2 from the germline V gene are KGHSH and LQKENI. The CDR3 region is CASSPSGLSYEQYF. The CDR3, as DNA: TGTGCCAGCTCACCCTCAGGGTTATCCTACGAGCAGTACTTC.

This clone was recorded once. The rearrangement links TRBV19 to TRBJ1-2, with D possibly matching TRBD1 (6 bases). CDR3 length equals 17 residues. The germline V gene has CDR1 LNHDA and CDR2 SQIVND (reference sequence). The V gene lost 3 bases and the J gene lost 7 bases, with 24 bases spanning the gap. The CDR3 region is CASSIRGVDRGTSGYTF. For the CDR3, the DNA is TGTGCCAGTAGTATTAGGGGGGTAGACAGAGGTACGTCTGGCTACACCTTC.

V and J are TRBV3-1 (or the pseudogene TRBV3-2) and TRBJ2-2, with D perhaps TRBD1 or TRBD2 (5 bases each). Trimming removed 4 bases from V and 3 bases from J, with 12 bases in between. This CDR3 spans 15 amino acids. CDR1 LGHDT and CDR2 YNNKEL come from the germline V gene (reference sequence). Written as DNA, the CDR3 is TGTGCCAGCAGCCTCACCCGGGGCTACACCGGGGAGCTGTTTTTT. Its protein product is CASSLTRGYTGELFF.

The genes are TRBV3-1 (or the pseudogene TRBV3-2) and TRBJ1-6; TRBD1 aligns across 10 bases. V lost 2 bases to trimming and J lost 10 bases; unmatched junction nucleotides: 2. This CDR3 contains 14 residues. From germline, CDR1 is LGHDT and CDR2 YNNKEL (reference sequence). CDR3 loop: CASSQRTGGSPLHF. CDR3 coding DNA: TGTGCCAGCAGCCAAAGGACAGGGGGGTCACCCCTCCACTTT.

The chain couples TRBV7-9 to TRBJ2-2; perhaps TRBD2 as D (6 bases). This CDR3 has 17 amino acids. Germline CDR1 SEHNR, CDR2 FQNEAQ (reference sequence). The germline V and J ends were trimmed by 1 base and 2 bases, with 14 bases remaining between them. This CDR3 is CASSLVYRGINTGELFF. DNA of the CDR3: TGTGCCAGCAGCTTAGTCTACCGGGGGATTAACACCGGGGAGCTGTTTTTT.

The chain combines TRBV30 with TRBJ2-3; 10 nucleotides align to TRBD2. CDR3 length: 15 residues. After removal of 2 bases from V and 2 bases from J, the junction contained 4 bases not matched to a gene. In germline, CDR1 is GTSNPN, CDR2 SVGIG (reference sequence). Written as DNA, the CDR3 is TGTGCCTGGAGTCCACTAGCGGGGCTCACAGATACGCAGTATTTT. Translating gives CAWSPLAGLTDTQYF.

J is TRBJ2-6 and V is TRBV2; D ambiguous. Germline CDR1 SNHLY, CDR2 FYNNEI. There are 18 residues in the CDR3. Between the trimmed V and J ends, which lost 2 bases and 0 bases, there was a span of 14 bases. This CDR3 is CASSEYWGFRSGANVLTF. The DNA for the CDR3 is TGTGCCAGCAGTGAATATTGGGGTTTTCGCTCTGGGGCCAACGTCCTGACTTTC.

The chain couples TRBV18 to TRBJ2-5; D unclear. Looked up from germline, CDR1 is KGHSH and CDR2 is LQKENI. Trimming left V 0 bases short and J 0 bases short, with 5 bases between. There are 14 residues in the CDR3. CDR3 sequence reads: CASSPPDDQETQYF. The CDR3 coding sequence is TGTGCCAGCTCACCACCGGACGACCAAGAGACCCAGTACTTC.

This chain joins TRBV6-5 and TRBJ2-3; D ambiguous. The V end lost 7 bases, the J end lost 1 base, and 9 bases lay between the germline ends. There are 13 residues in the CDR3. Germline lookup yields CDR1 MNHEY and CDR2 SVGAGI. CDR3 sequence reads: CASTAPGTDTQYF. Here the CDR3 DNA reads TGTGCCAGCACCGCGCCGGGCACAGATACGCAGTATTTT.